The clone carrying this T cell receptor beta chain has more than one count but fewer than ten. This sample is part of a study of blood T cell repertoires in COVID-19. Study context: Sites across the United States, Italy and Spain contributed samples from acute and convalescent COVID-19. From T cells, B-cell-depleted T cells, or PBMCs came the material, which was cDNA or gDNA.

Those enrolled in Seattle joined during active infection and were followed longitudinally afterward. The length of the CDR3 is 16 residues. CDR1 SGHTA and CDR2 FQGNSA come from the germline V gene. Trimming shortened V by 0 bases and J by 7 bases, and 13 bases separated the two germline ends. Methods used by the authors: Researchers report that nucleated cell counts were estimated from reference gene primer amplification. Repertoires were generated with immunoSEQ multiplex PCR, while TCRdb's copy carries only in-frame clones and drops some. That table supplies the V and J calls and clone size; D and trimming were determined from the DNA. The data hold approximately 350,000 clones, with 70% to 90% observed a single time.

This receptor was identified in a woman aged 60-75 years with COVID-19, enrolled during active disease. The gene calls are TRBV7-2 and TRBJ1-6; D remains unclear. The sample comprised peripheral blood. The CDR3 DNA sequence: TGTGCCAGCAGCTTAGCGATCGGGATGATGAATTCACCCCTCCACTTT. Translation: CASSLAIGMMNSPLHF.